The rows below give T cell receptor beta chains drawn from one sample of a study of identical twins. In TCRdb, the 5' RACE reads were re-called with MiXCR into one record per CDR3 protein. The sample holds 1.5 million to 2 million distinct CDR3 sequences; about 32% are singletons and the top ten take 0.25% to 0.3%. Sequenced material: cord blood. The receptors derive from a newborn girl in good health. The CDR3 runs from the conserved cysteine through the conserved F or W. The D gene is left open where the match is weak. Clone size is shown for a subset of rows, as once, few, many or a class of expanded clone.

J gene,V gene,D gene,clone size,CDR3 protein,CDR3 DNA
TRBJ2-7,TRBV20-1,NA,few,CSATKSASKAYEQYF,TGCAGTGCTACCAAGTCGGCTTCAAAGGCGTACGAGCAGTACTTC
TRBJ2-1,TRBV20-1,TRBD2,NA,CSARAGLAGGEFYNEQFF,TGCAGTGCTAGAGCCGGACTAGCGGGGGGAGAATTCTACAATGAGCAGTTCTTC
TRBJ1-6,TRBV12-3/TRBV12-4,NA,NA,CASSFQGKNSPLHF,TGTGCCAGCAGTTTTCAGGGCAAGAATTCACCCCTCCACTTT
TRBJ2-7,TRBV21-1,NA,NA,CASSKGRLAVYNEQYF,TGTGCCAGCAGCAAAGGAAGACTAGCGGTTTACAATGAGCAGTACTTC
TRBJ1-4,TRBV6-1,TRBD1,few,CASGQGARATNEKLFF,TGTGCCAGCGGACAGGGGGCGCGGGCAACTAATGAAAAACTGTTTTTT
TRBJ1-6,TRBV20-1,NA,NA,CSALAQHSPLHF,TGCAGTGCGTTAGCCCAGCATTCACCCCTCCACTTT
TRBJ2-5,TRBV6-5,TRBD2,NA,CASSYFPGLAETQYF,TGTGCCAGCAGTTACTTTCCGGGACTAGCGGAGACCCAGTACTTC
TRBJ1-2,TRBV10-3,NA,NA,CAISESAGHGYTF,TGTGCCATCAGTGAGTCGGCAGGTCATGGCTACACCTTC
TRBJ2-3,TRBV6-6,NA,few,CASSYSFAGSGDTQYF,TGTGCCAGCAGTTACTCATTTGCGGGGTCGGGGGATACGCAGTATTTT
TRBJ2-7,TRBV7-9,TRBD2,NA,CASSLTLTGGRDEQYF,TGTGCCAGCAGCTTAACTCTCACCGGGGGGAGAGACGAGCAGTACTTC
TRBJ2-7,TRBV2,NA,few,CASNGDIISYEQYF,TGTGCCAGCAACGGCGATATAATCTCCTACGAGCAGTACTTC
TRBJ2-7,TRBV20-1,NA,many,CSAPQGSYEQYF,TGCAGTGCTCCGCAGGGATCCTACGAGCAGTACTTC
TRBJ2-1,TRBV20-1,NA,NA,CSEKGGHNEQFF,TGCAGTGAAAAGGGGGGCCACAATGAGCAGTTCTTC
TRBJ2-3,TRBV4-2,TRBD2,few,CASSQAMTGTRLRDTQYF,TGTGCCAGCAGCCAAGCGATGACCGGGACTAGGTTACGAGATACGCAGTATTTT
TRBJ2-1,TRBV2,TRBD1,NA,CASSEYGTGFGNEQFF,TGTGCCAGCAGTGAATATGGGACAGGGTTTGGCAATGAGCAGTTCTTC
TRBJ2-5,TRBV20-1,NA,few,CSAVGLRDQETQYF,TGCAGTGCTGTGGGACTTCGTGACCAAGAGACCCAGTACTTC
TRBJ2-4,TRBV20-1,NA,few,CSAPDPSIAKNIQYF,TGCAGTGCTCCCGACCCTTCAATAGCCAAAAACATTCAGTACTTC
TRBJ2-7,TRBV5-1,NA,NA,CASSLLQGLYEQYF,TGCGCCAGCAGCTTACTTCAGGGTCTCTACGAGCAGTACTTC
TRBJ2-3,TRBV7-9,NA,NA,CASSLAGQLTDTQYF,TGTGCCAGCAGCTTAGCAGGACAGTTGACAGATACGCAGTATTTT
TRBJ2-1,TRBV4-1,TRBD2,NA,CASSGTSFYNEQFF,TGCGCCAGCAGTGGGACTAGCTTCTACAATGAGCAGTTCTTC
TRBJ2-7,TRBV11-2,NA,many,CASSQDSPSYEQYF,TGTGCCAGCAGCCAGGATTCCCCCTCCTACGAGCAGTACTTC
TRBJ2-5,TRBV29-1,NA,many,CSVRWGQETQYF,TGCAGCGTTCGGTGGGGACAAGAGACCCAGTACTTC
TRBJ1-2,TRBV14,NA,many,CASSQVQEANYGYTF,TGTGCCAGCAGCCAAGTACAGGAAGCTAACTATGGCTACACCTTC
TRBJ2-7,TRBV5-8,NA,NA,CASSPERPYEQYF,TGTGCCAGCAGCCCGGAGAGACCCTACGAGCAGTACTTC
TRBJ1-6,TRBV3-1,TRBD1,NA,CASSQRQGFNSPLHF,TGTGCCAGCAGCCAAAGACAGGGTTTTAATTCACCCCTCCACTTT
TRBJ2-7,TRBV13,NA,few,CASSHPIHSYEQYF,TGTGCCAGCAGCCATCCCATACACTCCTACGAGCAGTACTTC
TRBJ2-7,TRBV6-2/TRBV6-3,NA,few,CATRQDPFYEQYF,TGTGCCACCCGACAGGACCCCTTCTACGAGCAGTACTTC
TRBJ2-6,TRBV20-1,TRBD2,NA,CSATMASGTGANVLTF,TGCAGTGCCACGATGGCTAGCGGTACTGGGGCCAACGTCCTGACTTTC
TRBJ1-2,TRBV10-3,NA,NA,CAIRSPGDYGYTF,TGTGCCATCCGAAGCCCAGGGGACTATGGCTACACCTTC
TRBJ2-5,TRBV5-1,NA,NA,CASSLDDQETQYF,TGCGCCAGCAGCTTGGATGACCAAGAGACCCAGTACTTC
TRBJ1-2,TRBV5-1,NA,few,CASSTTVSNYGYTF,TGCGCCAGCAGCACGACAGTCTCTAACTATGGCTACACCTTC
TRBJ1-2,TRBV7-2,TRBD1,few,CASSPMTGRGYTF,TGTGCCAGCAGCCCGATGACAGGGAGGGGCTACACCTTC
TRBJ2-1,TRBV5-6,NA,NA,CASSLRGAPYNEQFF,TGTGCCAGCAGCTTGCGGGGGGCGCCCTACAATGAGCAGTTCTTC
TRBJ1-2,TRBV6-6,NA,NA,CASSYDRLYGYTF,TGTGCCAGCAGTTACGACAGACTCTATGGCTACACCTTC
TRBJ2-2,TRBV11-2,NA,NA,CAGPGELFF,TGTGCCGGGCCGGGGGAGCTGTTTTTT
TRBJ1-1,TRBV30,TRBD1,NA,CAWSLRQGAEAFF,TGTGCCTGGAGTCTAAGACAGGGGGCTGAAGCTTTCTTT
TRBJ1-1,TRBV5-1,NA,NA,CASSFWTSAGNTEAFF,TGCGCCAGCAGCTTTTGGACCAGCGCGGGGAACACTGAAGCTTTCTTT
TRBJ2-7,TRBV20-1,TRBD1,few,CSAPQGASEQYF,TGCAGTGCTCCACAGGGGGCCAGCGAGCAGTACTTC
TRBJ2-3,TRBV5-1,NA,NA,CASSLGGPPYTQYF,TGCGCCAGCAGCTTGGGGGGGCCCCCTTATACGCAGTATTTT
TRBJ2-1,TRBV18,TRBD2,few,CASSPFSGLAYNEQFF,TGTGCCAGCTCACCATTTTCGGGACTAGCCTACAATGAGCAGTTCTTC
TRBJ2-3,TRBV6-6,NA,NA,CASSFLRAATSTDTQYF,TGTGCCAGCAGTTTTCTCAGGGCCGCCACCAGCACAGATACGCAGTATTTT
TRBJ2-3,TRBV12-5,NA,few,CASEKEGSTDTQYF,TGTGCTAGCGAGAAAGAGGGGAGCACAGATACGCAGTATTTT
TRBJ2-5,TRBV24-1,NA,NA,CATSDSMVWFGYEQYF,TGTGCCACCAGTGATTCGATGGTATGGTTCGGGTATGAGCAGTACTTC
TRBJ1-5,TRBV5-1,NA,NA,CASSDGTVNQPQHF,TGCGCCAGCAGCGACGGGACGGTCAATCAGCCCCAGCATTTT
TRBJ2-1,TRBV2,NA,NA,CASSETNLRGVGYNEQFF,TGTGCCAGCAGTGAGACGAACCTCAGGGGGGTTGGCTACAATGAGCAGTTCTTC
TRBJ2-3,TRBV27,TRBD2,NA,CANSFPQLAGVTDTQYF,TGTGCCAACAGTTTTCCCCAACTAGCGGGGGTCACAGATACGCAGTATTTT
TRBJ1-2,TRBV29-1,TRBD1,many,CSVEQGGYGYTF,TGCAGCGTTGAACAGGGGGGCTATGGCTACACCTTC
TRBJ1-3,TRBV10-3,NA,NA,CAISEDGNTIYF,TGTGCCATCAGTGAGGACGGAAACACCATATATTTT
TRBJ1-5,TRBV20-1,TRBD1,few,CSAQQGASNQPQHF,TGCAGTGCCCAACAGGGGGCGAGCAATCAGCCCCAGCATTTT
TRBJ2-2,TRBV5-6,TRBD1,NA,CASSLGDRATPGELFF,TGTGCCAGCAGCTTGGGAGACAGGGCAACCCCCGGGGAGCTGTTTTTT
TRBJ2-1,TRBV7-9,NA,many,CASSLDSLNEQFF,TGTGCCAGCAGCTTAGACTCCCTAAATGAGCAGTTCTTC
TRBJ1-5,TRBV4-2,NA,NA,CASSQAARGVEYSNQPQHF,TGTGCCAGCAGCCAAGCCGCCAGGGGTGTAGAGTATAGCAATCAGCCCCAGCATTTT
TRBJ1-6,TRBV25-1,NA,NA,CASSEADRLNSPLHF,TGTGCCAGCAGTGAGGCCGACAGGTTAAATTCACCCCTCCACTTT
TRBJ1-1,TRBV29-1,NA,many,CSVVGGRNTEAFF,TGCAGCGTTGTGGGAGGTCGGAACACTGAAGCTTTCTTT